This TCR beta chain comes out of a study of T cells after yellow fever vaccination. Study-wide results and caveats: Booster samples showed a return of most primary-vaccination clones (roughly 96% CD4, approximately 88% CD8).

CDR3 length equals 18 residues. V shed 5 bases and J 4 bases; nucleotides not matched to a gene: 19. CDR1 is LGHNA and CDR2 is YSLEER in the germline V gene. Using its own MiXCR run on the 5' RACE reads, TCRdb lists one record per CDR3 protein. This sample has almost 600,000 distinct CDR3 sequences, with roughly 13% found just once. With respect to this clonotype: Antigen: not known.

Source: PBMCs, taken on the day of the yellow fever booster vaccination. The clonotype originates from a man aged 30-40 years who received the YFV17D yellow fever vaccine. The rearrangement uses TRBV4-3 and TRBJ2-7, with TRBD2 matching 8 bases. The CDR3 nucleotides are TGCGCCAGCAGCACGGCTCTAGACCCGGGACTAGGAAAATACGAGCAGTACTTC. This translates into CASSTALDPGLGKYEQYF.